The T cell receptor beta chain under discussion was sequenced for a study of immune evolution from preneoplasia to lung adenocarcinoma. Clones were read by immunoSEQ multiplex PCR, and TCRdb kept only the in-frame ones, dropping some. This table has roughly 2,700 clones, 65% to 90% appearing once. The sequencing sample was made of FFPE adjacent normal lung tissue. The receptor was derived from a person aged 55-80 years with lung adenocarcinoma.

The CDR3 DNA reads as TGCAGCGCCCAGGGAGGGCGCAATGATGGCTACACCTTC. This codes for CSAQGGRNDGYTF. The rearrangement joins TRBV29-1 to TRBJ1-2, with D possibly TRBD1 on 5 matching bases. The V and J ends lost 7 bases and 6 bases respectively, with 18 bases between them. Per germline, CDR1 SQVTM and CDR2 ANQGSEA. The CDR3 consists of 13 residues.